Each of the 16 T cell receptor beta chains below was sequenced from the same sample in a study of blood T cell repertoires in COVID-19. Profiling relied on immunoSEQ multiplex PCR, and the TCRdb table lists in-frame clones only, not all of them. In the table there are 300,000 to 350,000 clones, approximately 90% of which are singletons. The source material was peripheral blood. These receptors were collected from a woman aged 18-29 years who had recovered from COVID-19.

The V and J genes are TRBV5-1 and TRBJ2-1; 12 bases are a match to TRBD1. Germline CDR1 and CDR2: SGHRS and YFSETQ. V shed 0 bases and J 8 bases; nucleotides not matched to a gene: 15. This CDR3 has 19 residues. This chain's CDR3 is CASSLALSSGTGGSDEQFF. The CDR3 DNA reads TGCGCCAGCAGCTTGGCCCTATCATCCGGGACAGGGGGCTCGGATGAGCAGTTCTTC.

The chain links TRBV24-1 to TRBJ2-3; TRBD2 matches 8 bases. Unmatched junction bases numbered 17, after V lost 12 bases and J lost 4 bases. The V gene's germline CDR1 is KGHDR and CDR2 SFDVKD. The CDR3 is 16 residues long. CDR3 amino acids: CAYQGKREIEADTQYF. CDR3 DNA: TGTGCCTATCAGGGGAAGCGGGAGATCGAGGCAGATACGCAGTATTTT.

The chain links TRBV4-3 to TRBJ2-1; 7 nucleotides line up with TRBD1. The germline gives CDR1 LGHNA, CDR2 YSLEER. V shed 4 bases, J shed 10 bases, and the junction held 4 bases outside the gene matches. The CDR3 loop spans 12 amino acids. CDR3: CASSRGGAEQFF. CDR3 bases: TGCGCCAGCAGCCGAGGGGGCGCGGAGCAGTTCTTC.

J is TRBJ2-2 and V is TRBV30, with D perhaps TRBD2 (7 bases). V lost 4 bases and J 4 bases, leaving 10 bases between the germline ends. Germline V gives CDR1 GTSNPN, CDR2 SVGIG (reference sequence). The CDR3 loop spans 13 amino acids. The CDR3 spells CAWIGGATGELFF. Written as DNA, the CDR3 is TGTGCCTGGATTGGGGGGGCCACCGGGGAGCTGTTTTTT.

The V and J genes are TRBV25-1 and TRBJ2-5; TRBD1 matches 9 bases. Germline V gives CDR1 MGHDK, CDR2 SYGVNS. V dropped 8 bases and J dropped 2; count of bases not matched to a gene: 9. The CDR3 length is 15 residues. CDR3 nucleotides: TGTGCCAGCGCTCGTGCTGGGACAGGGCAAGAGACCCAGTACTTC. Residues: CASARAGTGQETQYF.

For the CDR3, the DNA is TGTGCCAGCGGGTGGAGCTCCTACAATGAGCAGTTCTTC. Its translation is CASGWSSYNEQFF. The genes are TRBV6-5 and TRBJ2-1; D ambiguous. CDR3 length equals 13 residues. Germline CDR1 is MNHEY and CDR2 is SVGAGI. The V end was cut by 8 bases, the J end by 0 bases, with 8 bases between.

V is TRBV6-2 or TRBV6-3 and J is TRBJ2-5; 9 nucleotides match TRBD1. Losses at the gene ends were 2 bases for V and 5 bases for J; bases not matched to a gene: 9. The germline gives CDR1 MNHEY, CDR2 SVGEGT. This CDR3 comprises 16 residues. CDR3 residues: CASSYREGQGGETQYF. As DNA, the CDR3 is TGTGCCAGCAGTTACCGAGAGGGACAGGGAGGGGAGACCCAGTACTTC.

The chain uses TRBV14 and TRBJ1-4; 7 bases match TRBD1. The ends lost 5 bases at V and 9 bases at J; junction bases unmatched: 12. CDR3 size: 15 residues. Germline V gene sequence: CDR1 SGHDN, CDR2 FVKESK. CDR3: CASSSRIRTGQKLFF. CDR3 nucleotides: TGTGCCAGCAGCTCACGTATCAGGACAGGTCAAAAACTGTTTTTT.

This chain uses TRBV7-9 with TRBJ2-1; 11 bases are a match to TRBD1. The V gene's germline CDR1 is SEHNR and CDR2 FQNEAQ (reference sequence). J lost 3 bases, V lost 4 bases, and 2 bases had no gene match. The CDR3 extends over 15 amino acids. The CDR3 DNA is TGTGCCAGCAGCTCCGGGACAGGGGGCTACAATGAGCAGTTCTTC. It encodes CASSSGTGGYNEQFF.

The chain carries TRBV29-1 and TRBJ2-3, with TRBD2 identical over 7 bases. Germline values: CDR1 SQVTM, CDR2 ANQGSEA. This CDR3 has 14 residues. V shed 3 bases and J 3 bases; nucleotides not matched to a gene: 6. CDR3 protein: CSVEGGRGTDTQYF. The CDR3 DNA reads TGCAGCGTTGAGGGCGGGAGAGGAACAGATACGCAGTATTTT.

This clone appeared once. V is TRBV11-3 and J is TRBJ2-3, with a possible D match to TRBD2 (5 bases). Trimming took 3 bases from V and 3 from J, leaving 10 bases between them. The CDR3 totals 14 residues. The germline CDR1 and CDR2 sequences are SGHNT and YENEEA. The CDR3 DNA reads as TGTGCCAGCAGCTTCTTGAGGGAGACAGATACGCAGTATTTT. It yields the protein CASSFLRETDTQYF. Full variable domain (rest looked up from reference TRBV11-3 and TRBJ2-3): EAGVVQSPRYKIIEKKQPVAFWCNPISGHNTLYWYLQNLGQGPELLIRYENEEAVDDSQLPKDRFSAERLKGVDSTLKIQPAELGDSAVYLCASSFLRETDTQYFGPGTRLTVL.

CDR3 coding DNA: TGTGCCAGCAGCTTTACGGGGAAAGGTCGGGGAATAAACACTGAAGCTTTCTTT. As protein: CASSFTGKGRGINTEAFF. The J gene is TRBJ1-1, the V gene TRBV27; D is undetermined. Trimming removed 6 bases at V and 2 bases at J, with 25 bases between. The CDR3 has 18 residues. Germline CDR1 reads MNHEY; CDR2 reads SMNVEV (reference sequence).

The chain combines TRBV7-8 with TRBJ2-5; D gene ambiguous. The CDR3 length is 13 residues. The V gene lost 5 bases and the J gene lost 0 bases, with 7 bases spanning the gap. CDR1 and CDR2 from the germline V gene are SGHVS and FQNEAQ. The CDR3 DNA follows: TGTGCCAGCAGCCGCAATCACCAAGAGACCCAGTACTTC. As protein: CASSRNHQETQYF.

The chain uses TRBV7-2 and TRBJ2-5; a weak D match, TRBD1 (6 bases). Germline assignment: CDR1 SGHTA and CDR2 FQGNSA. Trimming pared 5 bases from V and 4 bases from J, leaving 14 bases between. CDR3 length: 14 amino acids. CDR3 in DNA: TGTGCCAGCAGCCCGAGACAGGTCCCAGAGACCCAGTACTTC. It specifies CASSPRQVPETQYF.

V usage is TRBV12-3 or TRBV12-4 and J usage is TRBJ1-5; D unclear. There are 13 residues in the CDR3. The ends were cut back, 6 bases at V and 9 bases at J, with 15 bases in the middle. The CDR3 spells CASSRFDRGPQHF. CDR3 in DNA: TGTGCCAGCAGCAGATTCGACCGGGGGCCCCAGCATTTT.

The genes are TRBV29-1 and TRBJ1-6; D may be TRBD1 (5 bases). Germline values: CDR1 SQVTM, CDR2 ANQGSEA. Deletions cut 4 bases from V and 8 bases from J, with 12 bases between. The CDR3 covers 13 residues. CDR3 sequence (DNA): TGCAGCGTTGTTACGGGGGGTGATTCACCCCTCCACTTT. Its protein product is CSVVTGGDSPLHF.